Shown below are 20 T cell receptor beta chains from a single sample sequenced in a study of blood T cell repertoires in COVID-19. The repertoire was sequenced with immunoSEQ multiplex PCR; TCRdb's copy has only in-frame clones and lacks some. The sample has roughly 300,000 clones; just under 90% are singletons. Sequenced material: peripheral blood. The source is a woman between 25 and 40 years old with COVID-19, enrolled during active disease.

This chain links TRBV27 with TRBJ2-3; D call uncertain. The CDR3 spans 14 residues. CDR1 is MNHEY and CDR2 is SMNVEV in the germline V gene (reference sequence). The germline V and J ends were trimmed by 9 bases and 3 bases, with 16 bases remaining between them. The CDR3 loop is CASTSLKTTDTQYF. The DNA of the CDR3 is TGTGCCAGTACCTCACTGAAAACTACAGATACGCAGTATTTT.

The chain combines TRBV28 with TRBJ2-3, with 8 nucleotides matching TRBD2. The CDR3 totals 14 residues. CDR1 is MDHEN and CDR2 is SYDVKM in the germline V gene. The ends lost 5 bases at V and 5 bases at J; junction bases unmatched: 6. CDR3 sequence reads: CASSPGTSEDTQYF. Here the CDR3 DNA reads TGTGCCAGCAGTCCCGGGACTAGTGAAGATACGCAGTATTTT.

The chain joins TRBV18 to TRBJ1-5; the D gene is possibly TRBD1 (6 bases). The germline V gene encodes CDR1 KGHSH and CDR2 LQKENI. Trimming shortened V by 6 bases and J by 5 bases, and 17 bases separated the two germline ends. The CDR3 has 15 amino acids. In DNA form, the CDR3 reads TGTGCCAGCTCCCCGAGCAGGGGACAAGATCAGCCCCAGCATTTT. The encoded protein is CASSPSRGQDQPQHF.

J is TRBJ2-3 and V is TRBV5-6; D is unresolved. The CDR3 runs to 12 residues. Trimming removed 9 bases at V and 0 bases at J, with 8 bases between. Germline lookup yields CDR1 SGHDT and CDR2 YYEEEE. The CDR3, as DNA: TGTGCCACACGGCGGAGCACAGATACGCAGTATTTT. It codes for CATRRSTDTQYF.

The CDR3 nucleotides read TGTGCCAGTAGTACTAAGCAAGAGACCCAGTACTTC. It yields the protein CASSTKQETQYF. The chain combines TRBV19 with TRBJ2-5; D not certain. Per germline, CDR1 LNHDA and CDR2 SQIVND (reference sequence). V shed 4 bases and J shed 2 bases, with 5 bases lying between them. This CDR3 region has 12 residues.

This sequence joins TRBV28 and TRBJ1-1, with TRBD1 matching 10 bases. Per germline, CDR1 MDHEN and CDR2 SYDVKM. Trimming removed 8 bases from V and 6 bases from J; junction bases left unmatched: 9. CDR3 length: 14 residues. The CDR3 protein is CASPRDRGLAEAFF. CDR3 coding DNA: TGTGCCAGCCCTAGGGACAGGGGATTGGCTGAAGCTTTCTTT. The whole variable domain, filled in from reference TRBV28 and TRBJ1-1, reads DVKVTQSSRYLVKRTGEKVFLECVQDMDHENMFWYRQDPGLGLRLIYFSYDVKMKEKGDIPEGYSVSREKKERFSLILESASTNQTSMYLCASPRDRGLAEAFFGQGTRLTVV.

The chain joins TRBV19 to TRBJ1-5, with 9 bases identical to TRBD1. The V gene's germline CDR1 is LNHDA and CDR2 SQIVND (reference sequence). V shed 4 bases and J 0 bases; nucleotides not matched to a gene: 7. This CDR3 is 17 amino acids long. The CDR3 DNA reads TGTGCCAGTAGTACGTCGTTACAGGGGGCTAGCAATCAGCCCCAGCATTTT. Translating gives CASSTSLQGASNQPQHF.

This rearrangement joins TRBV11-2 to TRBJ1-5, with TRBD1 matching 9 bases. This CDR3 has 14 residues. The germline V gene has CDR1 SGHAT and CDR2 FQNNGV. With 4 bases clipped from V and 5 bases from J, the junction kept 3 bases outside the gene matches. CDR3 DNA sequence: TGTGCCAGCAGCTCAGGACAGGGGTATCAGCCCCAGCATTTT. Translating gives CASSSGQGYQPQHF. The entire variable domain, with the rest obtained from reference TRBV11-2 and TRBJ1-5, is as follows: EAGVAQSPRYKIIEKRQSVAFWCNPISGHATLYWYQQILGQGPKLLIQFQNNGVVDDSQLPKDRFSAERLKGVDSTLKIQPAKLEDSAVYLCASSSGQGYQPQHFGDGTRLSIL.

The chain recombines TRBV7-6 with TRBJ2-5, with D possibly TRBD1 on 5 matching bases. The CDR3 is 17 residues long. The germline V and J ends were trimmed by 0 bases and 1 base, with 15 bases remaining between them. Germline lookup yields CDR1 SGHVS and CDR2 FNYEAQ. DNA of the CDR3: TGTGCCAGCAGCTTAGCTCTAAGAGACAGCCTCCAAGAGACCCAGTACTTC. This encodes CASSLALRDSLQETQYF.

J is TRBJ2-2 and V is TRBV5-6; 7 nucleotides match TRBD2. The V segment lost 4 bases and the J segment 5 bases; nucleotides outside the gene matches: 8. The CDR3 totals 15 residues. The germline CDR1 and CDR2 sequences are SGHDT and YYEEEE. CDR3 nucleotides: TGTGCCAGCAGCCGGGGACTACACCTGACCGGGGAGCTGTTTTTT. Its protein product is CASSRGLHLTGELFF.

V usage is TRBV6-5 and J usage is TRBJ1-6, with D maybe TRBD1 (5 bases). Per germline, CDR1 MNHEY and CDR2 SVGAGI. The CDR3 is 13 residues long. Trimming shortened V by 6 bases and J by 10 bases, and 13 bases separated the two germline ends. The CDR3 spells CASRTESWSPLHF. DNA for the CDR3: TGTGCCAGCAGGACAGAGTCGTGGTCACCCCTCCACTTT.

The chain combines TRBV29-1 with TRBJ2-1; 9 nucleotides agree with TRBD2. J gave up 9 bases and V 2 bases, and 14 bases lay outside the gene matches. The CDR3 is made up of 16 amino acids. CDR1 is SQVTM, CDR2 ANQGSEA, per germline. Here the CDR3 DNA reads TGCAGCGTTGAACATCTCGGCGGGGGGGCCCCAGGTGAGCAGTTCTTC. This gives the protein CSVEHLGGGAPGEQFF.

J is TRBJ2-7 and V is TRBV27; 11 nucleotides agree with TRBD2. CDR3 length: 15 residues. From germline, CDR1 is MNHEY and CDR2 SMNVEV (reference sequence). The V gene end was trimmed by 5 bases and the J gene end by 2 bases; junction bases not matched to a gene: 5. The CDR3 DNA sequence: TGTGCCAGCAGTCTCACTAGCGGGGGACCCTACGAGCAGTACGTC. Its protein product is CASSLTSGGPYEQYV.

The V call is TRBV5-4, the J call TRBJ1-6, with TRBD1 identical over 8 bases. CDR1 is SGHNT and CDR2 is YYREEE in the germline V gene (reference sequence). This CDR3 is 18 amino acids long. Germline trimming cut 4 bases from V and 1 base from J; bases unmatched to any gene: 10. CDR3 bases: TGTGCCAGCAGCGCGGACAGGGTGAGGAGTTCCTATAATTCACCCCTCCACTTT. Its translation is CASSADRVRSSYNSPLHF.

The chain carries TRBV30 and TRBJ1-5; 7 bases fit TRBD1. Germline V gene lookup returns CDR1 GTSNPN and CDR2 SVGIG (reference sequence). Trimming cost V 2 bases and J 7 bases; bases outside gene matches: 5. The CDR3 consists of 13 residues. The CDR3 coding sequence is TGTGCCTGGAGTCGACAGGGAGACCAGCCCCAGCATTTT. Its translation is CAWSRQGDQPQHF.

The chain recombines TRBV28 with TRBJ1-2; TRBD1 agrees at 8 bases. The germline CDR1 and CDR2 sequences are MDHEN and SYDVKM. The CDR3 length is 15 residues. Trimming cost V 3 bases and J 1 base; bases outside gene matches: 4. For the CDR3, the DNA is TGTGCCAGCAGTTTCTCGGACAGGGATAACTATGGCTACACCTTC. Its translation: CASSFSDRDNYGYTF.

This chain joins TRBV3-1 (or the pseudogene TRBV3-2) and TRBJ1-4; 10 nucleotides agree with TRBD1. Germline assignment: CDR1 LGHDT and CDR2 YNNKEL (reference sequence). The CDR3 is made up of 18 amino acids. V trimming: 1 base; J trimming: 3 bases; junction bases outside the gene matches: 8. Here the CDR3 reads CASSQGTGQGCPNEKLFF. The CDR3 nucleotides are TGTGCCAGCAGCCAAGGAACGGGACAGGGGTGTCCTAATGAAAAACTGTTTTTT.

This rearrangement joins TRBV5-1 to TRBJ1-4; maybe TRBD1 (5 bases). The ends were cut back, 0 bases at V and 4 bases at J, with 13 bases in the middle. Germline V lookup: CDR1 SGHRS, CDR2 YFSETQ. The CDR3 extends over 16 amino acids. In nucleotides, the CDR3 is TGCGCCAGCAGCTTGGATGGGGCCGCCGTTAATGAAAAACTGTTTTTT. Encoded protein: CASSLDGAAVNEKLFF.

This chain links TRBV29-1 with TRBJ2-3, with TRBD1 identical over 9 bases. The CDR3 spans 14 residues. V trimming: 7 bases; J trimming: 2 bases; junction bases outside the gene matches: 7. Germline values: CDR1 SQVTM, CDR2 ANQGSEA. The DNA for the CDR3 is TGCAGCGGCCGACAGGGGGGGATCACAGATACGCAGTATTTT. It codes for CSGRQGGITDTQYF.

The rearrangement uses TRBV7-2 and TRBJ1-4; D call uncertain. The V and J ends lost 1 base and 7 bases respectively, with 7 bases between them. The CDR3 contains 13 residues. The germline V gene encodes CDR1 SGHTA and CDR2 FQGNSA. CDR3 in DNA: TGTGCCAGCAGCTTAGTGAGTGGTGAAAAACTGTTTTTT. This sequence encodes CASSLVSGEKLFF.